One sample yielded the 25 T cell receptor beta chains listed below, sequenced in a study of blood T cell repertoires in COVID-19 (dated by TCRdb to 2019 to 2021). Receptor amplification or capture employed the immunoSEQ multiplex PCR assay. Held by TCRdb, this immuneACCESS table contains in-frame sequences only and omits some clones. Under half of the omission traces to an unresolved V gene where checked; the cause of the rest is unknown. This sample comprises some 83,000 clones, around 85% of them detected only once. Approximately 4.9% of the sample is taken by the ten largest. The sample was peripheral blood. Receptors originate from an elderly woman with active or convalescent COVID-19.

CDR3 residues: CASSLYRYVGAYEQYF. The CDR3 DNA is TGTGCCAGCAGTCTTTATAGGTATGTCGGAGCCTACGAGCAGTACTTC. The chain employs TRBV28 and TRBJ2-7; D is unclear. The CDR3 is 16 amino acids. Germline CDR1 MDHEN, CDR2 SYDVKM. The V gene lost 5 bases and the J gene lost 2 bases, with 19 bases spanning the gap.

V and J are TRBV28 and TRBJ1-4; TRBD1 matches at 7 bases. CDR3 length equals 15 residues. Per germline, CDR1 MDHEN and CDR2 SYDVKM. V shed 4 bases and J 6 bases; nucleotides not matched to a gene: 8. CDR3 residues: CASSSQTGNHEKLFF. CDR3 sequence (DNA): TGTGCCAGCAGTTCACAGACAGGGAATCATGAAAAACTGTTTTTT.

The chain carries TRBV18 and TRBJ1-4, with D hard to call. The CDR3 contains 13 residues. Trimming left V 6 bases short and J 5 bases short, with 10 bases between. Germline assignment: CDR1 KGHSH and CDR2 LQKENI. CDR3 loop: CASSPVYNEKLFF. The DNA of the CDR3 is TGTGCCAGCTCCCCGGTGTACAATGAAAAACTGTTTTTT.

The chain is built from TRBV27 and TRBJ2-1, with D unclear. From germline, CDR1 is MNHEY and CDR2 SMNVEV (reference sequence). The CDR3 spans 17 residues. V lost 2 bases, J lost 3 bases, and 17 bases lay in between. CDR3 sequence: CASSLTERTLLYNEQFF. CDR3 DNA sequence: TGTGCCAGCAGTTTAACTGAGCGTACATTACTCTACAATGAGCAGTTCTTC.

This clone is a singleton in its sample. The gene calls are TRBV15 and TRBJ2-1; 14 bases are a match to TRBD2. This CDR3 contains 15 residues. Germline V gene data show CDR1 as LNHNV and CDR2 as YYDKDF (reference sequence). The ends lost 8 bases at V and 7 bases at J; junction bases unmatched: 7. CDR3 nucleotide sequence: TGTGCCACCTCTGGGACTAGCGGGGGCTGGAATGAGCAGTTCTTC. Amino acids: CATSGTSGGWNEQFF. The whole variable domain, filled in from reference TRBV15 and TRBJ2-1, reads DAMVIQNPRYQVTQFGKPVTLSCSQTLNHNVMYWYQQKSSQAPKLLFHYYDKDFNNEADTPDNFQSRRPNTSFCFLDIRSPGLGDTAMYLCATSGTSGGWNEQFFGPGTRLTVL.

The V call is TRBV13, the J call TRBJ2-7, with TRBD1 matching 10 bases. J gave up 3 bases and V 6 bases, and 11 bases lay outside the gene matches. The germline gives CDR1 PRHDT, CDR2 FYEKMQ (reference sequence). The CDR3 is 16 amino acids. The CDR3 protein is CASRTGGDHLSYEQYF. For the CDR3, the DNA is TGTGCCAGCAGGACAGGGGGCGACCACCTCAGCTACGAGCAGTACTTC.

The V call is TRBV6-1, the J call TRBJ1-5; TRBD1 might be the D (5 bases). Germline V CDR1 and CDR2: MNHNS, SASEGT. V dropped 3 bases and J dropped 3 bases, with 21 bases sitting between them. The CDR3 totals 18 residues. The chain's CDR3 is CASSEVRGRGGSNQPQHF. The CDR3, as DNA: TGTGCCAGCAGTGAGGTACGGGGTAGGGGAGGCTCCAATCAGCCCCAGCATTTT.

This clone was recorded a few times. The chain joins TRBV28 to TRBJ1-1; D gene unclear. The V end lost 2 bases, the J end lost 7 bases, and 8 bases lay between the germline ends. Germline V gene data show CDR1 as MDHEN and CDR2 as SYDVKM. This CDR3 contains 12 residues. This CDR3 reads CASSLGHDEAFF. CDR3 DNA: TGTGCCAGCAGTTTAGGGCACGATGAAGCTTTCTTT.

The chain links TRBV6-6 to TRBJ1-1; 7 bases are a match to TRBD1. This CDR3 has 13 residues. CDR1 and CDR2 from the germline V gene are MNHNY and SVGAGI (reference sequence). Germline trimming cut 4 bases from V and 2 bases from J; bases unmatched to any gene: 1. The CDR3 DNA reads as TGTGCCAGCAGTTGGGACAGAAACACTGAAGCTTTCTTT. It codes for CASSWDRNTEAFF.

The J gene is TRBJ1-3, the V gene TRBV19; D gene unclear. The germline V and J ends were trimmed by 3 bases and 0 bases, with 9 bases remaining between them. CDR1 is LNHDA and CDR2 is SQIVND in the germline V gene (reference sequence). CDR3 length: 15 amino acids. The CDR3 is CASSMAGGSGNTIYF. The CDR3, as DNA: TGTGCCAGTAGTATGGCGGGCGGCTCTGGAAACACCATATATTTT.

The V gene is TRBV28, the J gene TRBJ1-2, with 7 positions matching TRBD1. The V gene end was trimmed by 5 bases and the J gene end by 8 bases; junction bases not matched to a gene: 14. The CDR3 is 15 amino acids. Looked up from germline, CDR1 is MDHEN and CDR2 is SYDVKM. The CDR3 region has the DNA TGTGCCAGCAGTGCTAGACAGGGCGGCTTCGGGGGCTACACCTTC. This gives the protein CASSARQGGFGGYTF.

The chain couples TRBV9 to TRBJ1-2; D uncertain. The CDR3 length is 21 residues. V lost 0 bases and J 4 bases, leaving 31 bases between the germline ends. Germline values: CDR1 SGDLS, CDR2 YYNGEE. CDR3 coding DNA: TGTGCCAGCAGCGTAGCCCCTGGTGTCGGAGCAAGACCTAGCGCGGGCTATGGCTACACCTTC. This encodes CASSVAPGVGARPSAGYGYTF.

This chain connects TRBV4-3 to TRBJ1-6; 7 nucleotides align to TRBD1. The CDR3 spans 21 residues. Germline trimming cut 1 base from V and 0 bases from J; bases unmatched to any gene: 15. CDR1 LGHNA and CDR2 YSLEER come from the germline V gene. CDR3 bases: TGCGCCAGCAGCCAAGCCCCTCCCGGGACAGACCCCAGCTCCTATAATTCACCCCTCCACTTT. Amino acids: CASSQAPPGTDPSSYNSPLHF.

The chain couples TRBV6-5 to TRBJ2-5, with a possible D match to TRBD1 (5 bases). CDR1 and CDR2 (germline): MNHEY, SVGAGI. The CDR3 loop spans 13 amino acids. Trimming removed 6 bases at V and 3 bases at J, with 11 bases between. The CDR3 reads CASSRAVKETQYF. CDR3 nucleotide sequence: TGTGCCAGCAGCAGGGCCGTGAAAGAGACCCAGTACTTC.

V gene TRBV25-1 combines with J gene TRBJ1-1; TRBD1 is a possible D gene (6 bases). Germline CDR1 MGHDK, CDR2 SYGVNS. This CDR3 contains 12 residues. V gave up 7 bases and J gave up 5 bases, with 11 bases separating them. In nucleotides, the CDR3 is TGTGCCAGCAAAGGACAGATGACTGAAGCTTTCTTT. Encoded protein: CASKGQMTEAFF.

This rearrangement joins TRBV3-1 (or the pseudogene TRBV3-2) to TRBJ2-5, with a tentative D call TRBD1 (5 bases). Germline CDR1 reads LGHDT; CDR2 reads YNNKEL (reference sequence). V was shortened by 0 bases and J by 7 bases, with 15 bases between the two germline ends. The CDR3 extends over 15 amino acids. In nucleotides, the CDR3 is TGTGCCAGCAGCCAAGATCCCTCCAGGGTAGGGACCCAGTACTTC. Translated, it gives CASSQDPSRVGTQYF.

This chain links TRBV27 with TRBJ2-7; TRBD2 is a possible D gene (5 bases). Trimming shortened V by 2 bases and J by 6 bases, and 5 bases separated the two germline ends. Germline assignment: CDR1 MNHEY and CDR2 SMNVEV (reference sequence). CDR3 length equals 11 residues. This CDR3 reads CASSLEGEQYF. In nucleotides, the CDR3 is TGTGCCAGCAGTTTAGAGGGCGAGCAGTACTTC.

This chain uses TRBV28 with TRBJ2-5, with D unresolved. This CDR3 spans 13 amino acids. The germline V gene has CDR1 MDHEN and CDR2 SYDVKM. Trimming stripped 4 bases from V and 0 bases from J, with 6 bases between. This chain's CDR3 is CASSWAYQETQYF. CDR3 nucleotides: TGTGCCAGCAGTTGGGCATACCAAGAGACCCAGTACTTC.

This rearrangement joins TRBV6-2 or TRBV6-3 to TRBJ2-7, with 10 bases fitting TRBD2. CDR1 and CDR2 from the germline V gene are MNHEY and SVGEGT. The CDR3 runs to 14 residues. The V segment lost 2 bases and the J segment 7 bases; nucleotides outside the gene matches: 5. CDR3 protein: CASSYLAGVSEQYF. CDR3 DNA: TGTGCCAGCAGTTACCTAGCGGGGGTGAGTGAGCAGTACTTC.

The DNA of the CDR3 is TGTGCCAGCAGATACCGGGACAGGGCCCTTAAATCCTACGAGCAGTACTTC. This encodes CASRYRDRALKSYEQYF. The chain recombines TRBV28 with TRBJ2-7, with 9 bases that match TRBD1. J gave up 1 base and V 6 bases, and 13 bases lay outside the gene matches. The germline CDR1 and CDR2 sequences are MDHEN and SYDVKM. The CDR3 is made up of 17 amino acids. Full variable domain (rest looked up from reference TRBV28 and TRBJ2-7): DVKVTQSSRYLVKRTGEKVFLECVQDMDHENMFWYRQDPGLGLRLIYFSYDVKMKEKGDIPEGYSVSREKKERFSLILESASTNQTSMYLCASRYRDRALKSYEQYFGPGTRLTVT.

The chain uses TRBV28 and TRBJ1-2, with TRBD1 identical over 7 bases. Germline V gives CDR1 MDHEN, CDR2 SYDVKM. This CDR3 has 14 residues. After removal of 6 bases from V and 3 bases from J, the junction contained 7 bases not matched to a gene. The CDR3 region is CASSPGQRDYGYTF. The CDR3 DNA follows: TGTGCCAGCAGCCCGGGACAGAGGGACTATGGCTACACCTTC.

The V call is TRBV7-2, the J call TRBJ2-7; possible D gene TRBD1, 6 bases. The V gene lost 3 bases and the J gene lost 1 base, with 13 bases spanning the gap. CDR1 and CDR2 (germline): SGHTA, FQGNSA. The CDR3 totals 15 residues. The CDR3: CASSFSWDMSYEQYF. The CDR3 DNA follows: TGTGCCAGCAGCTTTTCGTGGGACATGTCCTACGAGCAGTACTTC. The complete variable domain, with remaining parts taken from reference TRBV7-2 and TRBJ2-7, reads GAGVSQSPSNKVTEKGKDVELRCDPISGHTALYWYRQSLGQGLEFLIYFQGNSAPDKSGLPSDRFSAERTGGSVSTLTIQRTQQEDSAVYLCASSFSWDMSYEQYFGPGTRLTVT.

CDR3 DNA sequence: TGTGCCATCAGTGGGGGGGGAGGCAGAAAGGCAACTGAAGCTTTCTTT. It codes for CAISGGGGRKATEAFF. The rearrangement uses TRBV10-3 and TRBJ1-1, with a weak D call TRBD1 (5 bases). Trimming shortened V by 4 bases and J by 5 bases, and 20 bases separated the two germline ends. The CDR3 is 16 amino acids. CDR1 is ENHRY, CDR2 SYGVKD, per germline.

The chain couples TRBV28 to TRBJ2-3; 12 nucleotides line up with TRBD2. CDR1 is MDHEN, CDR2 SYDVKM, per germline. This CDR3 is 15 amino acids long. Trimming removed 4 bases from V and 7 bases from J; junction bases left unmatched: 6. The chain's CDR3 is CASSSPSGGANTQYF. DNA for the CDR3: TGTGCCAGCAGTTCCCCTAGCGGGGGGGCAAATACGCAGTATTTT. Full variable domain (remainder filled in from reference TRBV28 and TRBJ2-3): DVKVTQSSRYLVKRTGEKVFLECVQDMDHENMFWYRQDPGLGLRLIYFSYDVKMKEKGDIPEGYSVSREKKERFSLILESASTNQTSMYLCASSSPSGGANTQYFGPGTRLTVL.

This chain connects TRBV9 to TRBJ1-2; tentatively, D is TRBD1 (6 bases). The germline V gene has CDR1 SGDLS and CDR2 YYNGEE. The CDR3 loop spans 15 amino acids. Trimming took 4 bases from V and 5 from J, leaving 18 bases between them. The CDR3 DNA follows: TGTGCCAGCAGCCTTAGGGACGGACAGATATATGGCTACACCTTC. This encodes CASSLRDGQIYGYTF.